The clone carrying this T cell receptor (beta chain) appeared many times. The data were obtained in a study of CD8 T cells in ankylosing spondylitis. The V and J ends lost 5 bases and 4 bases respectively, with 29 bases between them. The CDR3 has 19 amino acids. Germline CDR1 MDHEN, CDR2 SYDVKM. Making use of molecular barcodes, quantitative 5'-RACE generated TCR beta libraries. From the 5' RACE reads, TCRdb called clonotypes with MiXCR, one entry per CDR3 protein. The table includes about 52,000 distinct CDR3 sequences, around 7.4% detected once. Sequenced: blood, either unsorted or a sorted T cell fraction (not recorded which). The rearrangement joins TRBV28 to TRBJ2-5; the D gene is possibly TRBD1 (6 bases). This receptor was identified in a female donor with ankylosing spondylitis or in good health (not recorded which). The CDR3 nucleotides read TGTGCCAGCAGTCCCTTTATACCCCTAGAGGACAGCCCGAGAGAGACCCAGTACTTC. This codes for CASSPFIPLEDSPRETQYF.